The entry that follows covers one TCR beta chain sequence. These data are taken from a study of blood T cell repertoires in COVID-19. Profiling relied on immunoSEQ multiplex PCR, and the TCRdb table lists in-frame clones only, not all of them. In the table there are under 350,000 clones, approximately 85% of which are singletons. The CDR3 contains 16 residues. Trimming removed 0 bases at V and 7 bases at J, with 19 bases between. Germline V gene lookup returns CDR1 MNHNS and CDR2 SASEGT. The sequenced material came from peripheral blood. This sequence was found in a human donor in a cohort sampled during active COVID-19. The chain has TRBV6-1 and TRBJ2-7, with D perhaps matching TRBD1 (6 bases). The CDR3 region has the DNA TGTGCCAGCAGTGAAGCCTTAGGACAGCCCTCTTTTGAGCAGTACTTC. Protein sequence: CASSEALGQPSFEQYF.